These 12 T cell receptor beta chains were sequenced from one sample in a study of T cell responses to AZD1222 COVID-19 vaccine. Sequencing used immunoSEQ multiplex PCR; TCRdb keeps in-frame clones, though not all of them. The sample records 130,000 to 150,000 clones, roughly 80% being singletons. Specimen: peripheral blood, collected on day 0 of MenACWY control vaccination. The origin of the receptors is an adult in good health.

The genes are TRBV6-5 and TRBJ1-5; unclear D gene. Per the germline V gene, CDR1 is MNHEY and CDR2 is SVGAGI. The V gene lost 11 bases and the J gene lost 3 bases, with 14 bases spanning the gap. The CDR3 has 13 residues. CDR3 coding DNA: TGTGCCTCGGAGGGTAATGTCAATCAGCCCCAGCATTTT. Residues: CASEGNVNQPQHF.

This chain connects TRBV6-1 to TRBJ1-5; weak D call: TRBD1 (6 bases). V lost 4 bases, J lost 0 bases, and 13 bases lay in between. The CDR3 is made up of 16 amino acids. CDR1 and CDR2 from the germline V gene are MNHNS and SASEGT. In nucleotides, the CDR3 is TGTGCCAGCAGTGGCGCCTGGACAGTTAGCAATCAGCCCCAGCATTTT. Protein sequence: CASSGAWTVSNQPQHF.

V is TRBV5-4 and J is TRBJ2-1; 10 positions agree with TRBD1. The junction had 5 bases not matched to a gene; V was cut back by 0 bases and J by 5 bases. The CDR3 runs 16 residues. Germline values: CDR1 SGHNT, CDR2 YYREEE (reference sequence). The CDR3 region has the DNA TGTGCCAGCAGCTTGGATTGGACAGGGGGGCACAATGAGCAGTTCTTC. Translated, it gives CASSLDWTGGHNEQFF. Supplemented by reference TRBV5-4 and TRBJ2-1, the full variable domain reads ETGVTQSPTHLIKTRGQQVTLRCSSQSGHNTVSWYQQALGQGPQFIFQYYREEENGRGNFPPRFSGLQFPNYSSELNVNALELDDSALYLCASSLDWTGGHNEQFFGPGTRLTVL.

The rearrangement uses TRBV7-6 and TRBJ2-3, with 9 positions matching TRBD2. Germline loops: CDR1 SGHVS, CDR2 FNYEAQ. This CDR3 contains 16 residues. The J segment lost 2 bases and the V segment lost 2 bases, leaving 5 bases of the junction unmatched. The CDR3 reads CASSLLAGKNTDTQYF. Written as DNA, the CDR3 is TGTGCCAGCAGCTTACTAGCGGGGAAAAACACAGATACGCAGTATTTT.

The chain is built from TRBV6-5 and TRBJ1-3; 8 bases are a match to TRBD1. The CDR3 covers 15 residues. V was clipped by 8 bases and J by 3 bases; unmatched bases: 9. Germline-derived CDR1 and CDR2 are MNHEY and SVGAGI. The CDR3 here is CASGQGLIYGNTIYF. The CDR3, as DNA: TGTGCCAGCGGACAGGGTTTAATATATGGAAACACCATATATTTT.

Note on this clone: This same CDR3 is encoded by further DNA sequences in the sample. The chain has TRBV5-4 and TRBJ1-2; weak D call: TRBD1 (5 bases). Deletions cut 1 base from V and 2 bases from J, with 6 bases between. Germline-derived CDR1 and CDR2 are SGHNT and YYREEE (reference sequence). The CDR3 totals 13 residues. The CDR3 nucleotides read TGTGCCAGCAGCTTGCAGGGAAACTATGGCTACACCTTC. Translating it yields CASSLQGNYGYTF.

At least ten counts were recorded for this clone. The J gene is TRBJ1-6, the V gene TRBV5-6, with D perhaps matching TRBD1 (6 bases). Germline CDR1 SGHDT, CDR2 YYEEEE. The ends were cut back, 3 bases at V and 10 bases at J, with 14 bases in the middle. The CDR3 consists of 14 residues. CDR3 DNA sequence: TGTGCCAGCAGCTCCACAGGGATAGGATCACCCCTCCACTTT. Translating gives CASSSTGIGSPLHF.

In DNA form, the CDR3 reads TGTGCCACACCGGACAGGGGGCTCTCTGGGGCCAACGTCCTGACTTTC. Translation: CATPDRGLSGANVLTF. The gene calls are TRBV27 and TRBJ2-6, with TRBD1 matching over 11 bases. The CDR3 is 16 amino acids. Germline assignment: CDR1 MNHEY and CDR2 SMNVEV (reference sequence). The trim removed 10 bases at V and 0 bases at J, leaving 5 bases unmatched.

The genes are TRBV27 and TRBJ1-2, with 11 bases identical to TRBD1. Germline CDR1 and CDR2: MNHEY and SMNVEV (reference sequence). Trimming cost V 5 bases and J 7 bases; bases outside gene matches: 9. CDR3 length: 15 amino acids. DNA of the CDR3: TGTGCCAGCAGTCCCGTAGGACAGGGGGCGCTTGGCTACACCTTC. It specifies CASSPVGQGALGYTF.

In the case of this clone: A read error may account for a junction end that differs from germline. This chain uses TRBV5-1 with TRBJ2-5; D is tentatively TRBD1 or TRBD2 (6 bases each). Germline CDR1 SGHRS, CDR2 YFSETQ. The CDR3 has 16 amino acids. The CDR3 DNA is TGCGCCAGCAGTTTGGAGGGGGACACGCTACTAGAGACCCAGTACTTC. Translation gives CASSLEGDTLLETQYF.

The gene calls are TRBV28 and TRBJ1-2; D call uncertain. V was cut by 6 bases and J by 4 bases, with 15 bases left in between. This CDR3 comprises 14 residues. Per the germline V gene, CDR1 is MDHEN and CDR2 is SYDVKM. CDR3 protein: CASSTEGFVYGYTF. The CDR3 DNA reads as TGTGCCAGCAGCACGGAGGGCTTTGTCTATGGCTACACCTTC.

V and J are TRBV5-4 and TRBJ1-3; 8 nucleotides agree with TRBD1. Germline-derived CDR1 and CDR2 are SGHNT and YYREEE (reference sequence). V was pared by 4 bases and J by 6 bases, with 12 bases of the junction left unmatched. The CDR3 sequence is 16 residues long. CDR3 region: CASSRLGQGRENTIYF. As DNA, the CDR3 is TGTGCCAGCAGCCGACTCGGACAGGGACGAGAAAACACCATATATTTT.